The next 14 T cell receptor beta chains were all read from a single sample in a study of cytomegalovirus exposure and HLA in healthy donors. Both 60 Vbeta primers and 13 Jbeta primers went into the PCR. Here immunoSEQ multiplex PCR was the method, and the copy in TCRdb shows in-frame clones only, minus some. The table lists about 140,000 clones, 77% of them singletons, with under 2% in the top ten. The specimen was PBMCs. These receptor sequences come from a female donor in good health and CMV-seronegative.

This chain joins TRBV9 and TRBJ2-5; TRBD1 aligns across 7 bases. With V trimmed by 4 bases and J by 2 bases, 5 bases remained unmatched. The CDR3 sequence is 14 residues long. Germline CDR1 is SGDLS and CDR2 is YYNGEE. The CDR3 is CASSPGGQQETQYF. CDR3 nucleotides: TGTGCCAGCAGCCCAGGGGGACAGCAAGAGACCCAGTACTTC.

The chain recombines TRBV11-2 with TRBJ1-1; 9 positions agree with TRBD1. V lost 3 bases to trimming and J lost 3 bases; unmatched junction nucleotides: 8. Germline V lookup: CDR1 SGHAT, CDR2 FQNNGV. The CDR3 is 16 amino acids. CDR3 amino acids: CASSFWGGTGHTEAFF. CDR3 nucleotides: TGTGCCAGCAGCTTCTGGGGTGGGACAGGGCACACTGAAGCTTTCTTT. Full variable domain (outside the CDR3, taken from reference TRBV11-2 and TRBJ1-1): EAGVAQSPRYKIIEKRQSVAFWCNPISGHATLYWYQQILGQGPKLLIQFQNNGVVDDSQLPKDRFSAERLKGVDSTLKIQPAKLEDSAVYLCASSFWGGTGHTEAFFGQGTRLTVV.

The chain is built from TRBV6-5 and TRBJ2-3, with 11 positions matching TRBD2. The CDR3 length is 16 residues. V shed 1 base, J shed 4 bases, and the junction held 4 bases outside the gene matches. Germline-derived CDR1 and CDR2 are MNHEY and SVGAGI. The CDR3 here is CASSYWLAGGADTQYF. As DNA, the CDR3 is TGTGCCAGCAGTTACTGGCTAGCGGGGGGAGCAGATACGCAGTATTTT.

The V and J genes are TRBV28 and TRBJ2-7; the match to TRBD2 covers 8 bases. Trimming at V came to 3 bases and at J to 7 bases, leaving 8 bases not matched to a gene. The CDR3 spans 14 residues. From germline, CDR1 is MDHEN and CDR2 SYDVKM. In DNA form, the CDR3 reads TGTGCCAGCAGTTTTTTTCCGGGAGGGAATGAGCAGTACTTC. This encodes CASSFFPGGNEQYF.

This chain links TRBV30 with TRBJ1-2; D remains unclear. V was clipped by 0 bases and J by 7 bases, with 9 bases between them. The CDR3 has 12 residues. Germline V lookup: CDR1 GTSNPN, CDR2 SVGIG (reference sequence). CDR3: CAWSVVRVGYTF. In nucleotides, the CDR3 is TGTGCCTGGAGTGTAGTGAGGGTTGGCTACACCTTC.

The J gene is TRBJ2-2, the V gene TRBV5-1; 7 positions agree with TRBD2. The CDR3 has 17 residues. J was trimmed by 6 bases and V by 1 base; bases with no gene match: 12. Germline CDR1 and CDR2: SGHRS and YFSETQ. CDR3 in amino acids: CASSLFGGSGFPGELFF. The CDR3 nucleotides read TGCGCCAGCAGCTTGTTCGGCGGGAGTGGGTTTCCCGGGGAGCTGTTTTTT. Together with reference TRBV5-1 and TRBJ2-2, the CDR3 gives the full variable domain: KAGVTQTPRYLIKTRGQQVTLSCSPISGHRSVSWYQQTPGQGLQFLFEYFSETQRNKGNFPGRFSGRQFSNSRSEMNVSTLELGDSALYLCASSLFGGSGFPGELFFGEGSRLTVL.

This chain connects TRBV28 to TRBJ2-2; 9 bases fit TRBD2. Per germline, CDR1 MDHEN and CDR2 SYDVKM. V lost 3 bases, J lost 5 bases, and 4 bases stayed unmatched. This CDR3 contains 15 residues. The CDR3 loop reads CASSFSGRLTGELFF. As DNA, the CDR3 is TGTGCCAGCAGTTTTAGCGGGAGATTGACCGGGGAGCTGTTTTTT.

The sample holds a few counts of this clone. The chain has TRBV25-1 and TRBJ1-4; unclear D gene. CDR1 and CDR2 (germline): MGHDK, SYGVNS. The CDR3 has 14 residues. The V gene lost 1 base and the J gene lost 5 bases, with 8 bases spanning the gap. The CDR3 DNA follows: TGTGCCAGCAGTGAATCCGGGAGGAATGAAAAACTGTTTTTT. This sequence encodes CASSESGRNEKLFF.

The V and J genes are TRBV27 and TRBJ1-2; 7 bases map to TRBD1. CDR3 size: 14 residues. Trimming removed 5 bases from V and 8 bases from J; junction bases left unmatched: 11. Germline lookup yields CDR1 MNHEY and CDR2 SMNVEV (reference sequence). CDR3 amino acids: CASSPEGQRQGYTF. The CDR3 DNA is TGTGCCAGCAGTCCCGAGGGACAGCGTCAAGGCTACACCTTC.

This sequence joins TRBV9 and TRBJ1-2; 9 positions match TRBD1. Losses at the gene ends were 4 bases for V and 4 bases for J; bases not matched to a gene: 17. CDR1 and CDR2 (germline): SGDLS, YYNGEE. This CDR3 has 18 amino acids. The CDR3 DNA reads TGTGCCAGCAGCTTCACAAATCGGACGGGACAGGGTATCTATGGCTACACCTTC. This encodes CASSFTNRTGQGIYGYTF.

This chain joins TRBV6-1 and TRBJ2-1; possible D gene TRBD1, 6 bases. The CDR3 is 17 amino acids. The V end lost 5 bases, the J end lost 3 bases, and 20 bases lay between the germline ends. CDR1 and CDR2 (germline): MNHNS, SASEGT. The CDR3 DNA follows: TGTGCCAGCAGTAAAGGACAGATATTGTTCGACTACAATGAGCAGTTCTTC. It translates to CASSKGQILFDYNEQFF.

There are a few counts of this clone. The V and J genes are TRBV6-6 and TRBJ2-7; 9 nucleotides align to TRBD1. Unmatched junction bases numbered 7, after V lost 5 bases and J lost 2 bases. Germline loops: CDR1 MNHNY, CDR2 SVGAGI (reference sequence). The CDR3 has 15 residues. Here the CDR3 reads CASSPPGQGTYEQYF. For the CDR3, the DNA is TGTGCCAGCAGTCCCCCGGGACAGGGTACCTACGAGCAGTACTTC.

The J gene is TRBJ1-2, the V gene TRBV5-6; D may be TRBD1 (5 bases). V lost 5 bases, J lost 2 bases, and 13 bases lay in between. Per germline, CDR1 SGHDT and CDR2 YYEEEE. CDR3 size: 14 residues. CDR3 amino acids: CASSLGQGNYGYTF. CDR3 nucleotides: TGTGCCAGCAGTCTTGGCCAGGGAAACTATGGCTACACCTTC.

In DNA form, the CDR3 reads TGTGCTAGTGGTCAACCCGGGACACCCTACGAGCAGTACTTC. Translation: CASGQPGTPYEQYF. The V call is TRBV12-5, the J call TRBJ2-7, with D possibly TRBD1 on 6 matching bases. The CDR3 is 14 amino acids. V was trimmed by 5 bases and J by 2 bases, leaving 13 bases between them. Germline lookup yields CDR1 LGHNT and CDR2 FRNRAP.